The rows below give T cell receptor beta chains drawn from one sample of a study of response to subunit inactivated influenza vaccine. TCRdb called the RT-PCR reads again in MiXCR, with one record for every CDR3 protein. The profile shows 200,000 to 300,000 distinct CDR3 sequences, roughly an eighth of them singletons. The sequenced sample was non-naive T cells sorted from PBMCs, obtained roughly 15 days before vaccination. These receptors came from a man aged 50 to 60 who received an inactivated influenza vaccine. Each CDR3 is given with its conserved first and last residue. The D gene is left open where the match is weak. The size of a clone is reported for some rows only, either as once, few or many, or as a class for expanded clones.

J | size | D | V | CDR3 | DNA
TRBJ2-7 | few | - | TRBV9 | CASSPRTNSYEQYF | TGTGCCAGCAGCCCTCGGACCAACTCCTACGAGCAGTACTTC
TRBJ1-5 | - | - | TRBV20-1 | CSARDVRGQPQHF | TGCAGTGCTAGAGATGTTAGGGGTCAGCCCCAGCATTTT
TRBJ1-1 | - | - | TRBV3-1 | CASSQEWGGGNTEAFF | TGTGCCAGCAGCCAAGAGTGGGGAGGGGGGAACACTGAAGCTTTCTTT
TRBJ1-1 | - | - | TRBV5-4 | CASRSQGNTEAFF | TGTGCCAGCAGATCGCAGGGTAACACTGAAGCTTTCTTT
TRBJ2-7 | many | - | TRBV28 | CASSLLALNSRGEQYF | TGTGCCAGCAGTTTACTTGCCCTCAACTCAAGGGGGGAGCAGTACTTC
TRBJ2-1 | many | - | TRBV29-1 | CSGDTGPHEQFF | TGCAGCGGGGACACAGGACCGCATGAGCAGTTCTTC
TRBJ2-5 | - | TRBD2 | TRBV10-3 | CAAAGGPQKETQYF | TGTGCCGCGGCGGGGGGGCCTCAGAAAGAGACCCAGTACTTC
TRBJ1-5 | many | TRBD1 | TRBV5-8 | CASSFQGATPYSNQPQHF | TGTGCCAGCAGCTTCCAGGGGGCGACCCCTTATAGCAATCAGCCCCAGCATTTT
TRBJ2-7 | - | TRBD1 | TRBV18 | CASSGQGLGGKQYF | TGTGCCAGCTCAGGACAGGGCCTCGGCGGGAAACAGTACTTC
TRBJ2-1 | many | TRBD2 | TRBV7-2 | CASSLGGGRAYNEQFF | TGTGCCAGCAGCTTAGGGGGCGGGAGGGCTTACAATGAGCAGTTCTTC
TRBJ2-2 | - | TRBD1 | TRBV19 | CASSGTGNTGELFF | TGTGCCAGTAGTGGGACAGGGAACACCGGGGAGCTGTTTTTT
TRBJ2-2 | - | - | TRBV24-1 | CATSGYHTGELFF | TGTGCCACCAGTGGTTATCACACCGGGGAGCTGTTTTTT